This T cell receptor beta chain appears in the sequencing data of a study of response to subunit inactivated influenza vaccine. Of note for this clonotype: Its antigen is unidentified.

General study results and limits: Every seasonal influenza vaccination brings in few new T cells, the authors suggested.

TCRdb independently ran MiXCR on the RT-PCR reads; one entry per CDR3 protein. The sample contains about 650,000 distinct CDR3 sequences, about a sixth of which appear only once. This sample comprised PBMCs from blood, obtained roughly 12 days after vaccination. The source is a man in his fifties or sixties who received an inactivated influenza vaccine.

In DNA, the CDR3 is TGTGCCAGCAGCTTAAGTACAGGCCCCTACGAGCAGTACTTC. This gives the protein CASSLSTGPYEQYF. The rearrangement joins TRBV7-3 to TRBJ2-7; D perhaps matches TRBD1 (5 bases). The CDR3 consists of 14 residues. Trimming shortened V by 1 base and J by 2 bases, and 9 bases separated the two germline ends. Germline V gene sequence: CDR1 SGHTA, CDR2 FQGTGA.